The next 24 T cell receptor beta chains were all read from a single sample in a study of radiation and T cells in renal cell carcinoma. Time point described: blood 2 weeks post-SBRT. As to treatment: 15 Gy SBRT to primary tumor, nephrectomy 4 weeks later. Generated by immunoSEQ multiplex PCR, the TCRdb table keeps only in-frame clones and is missing some. The table records over 55,000 clones, around 78% of them present only once. Sequenced material: blood, taken from a patient whose treatment included radiotherapy and nephrectomy. The receptors stem from a man in his fifties or sixties with renal cell carcinoma.

The chain recombines TRBV4-3 with TRBJ2-3; D is unclear. This CDR3 has 15 amino acids. With 2 bases removed from V and 11 bases from J, the gap between germline ends came to 20 bases. Germline values: CDR1 LGHNA, CDR2 YSLEER. As DNA, the CDR3 is TGCGCCAGCAGCCAACAATCATCCCGGCTGGGTGGGCAGTATTTT. Amino acids: CASSQQSSRLGGQYF.

The V call is TRBV27, the J call TRBJ2-3; 8 bases fit TRBD2. The CDR3 is 18 amino acids. CDR1 and CDR2 from the germline V gene are MNHEY and SMNVEV (reference sequence). V gave up 8 bases and J gave up 0 bases; unmatched junction bases: 16. DNA for the CDR3: TGTGCCAGCCTTAATACGGGGGGGTCCCTCTCTAGCACAGATACGCAGTATTTT. It is translated as CASLNTGGSLSSTDTQYF.

The chain carries TRBV5-1 and TRBJ2-7; either TRBD1 or TRBD2 may supply D (5 bases each). The V gene lost 0 bases and the J gene lost 5 bases, with 12 bases spanning the gap. The V gene's germline CDR1 is SGHRS and CDR2 YFSETQ. CDR3 length equals 14 residues. The CDR3 protein is CASSLGQRDDEQYV. The DNA for the CDR3 is TGCGCCAGCAGCTTGGGACAGAGGGATGACGAGCAGTACGTC.

The chain has TRBV30 and TRBJ2-7, with TRBD1 identical over 11 bases. Trimming took 1 base from V and 3 from J; bases not matched to a gene: 5. The CDR3 is 15 residues long. Per germline, CDR1 GTSNPN and CDR2 SVGIG (reference sequence). The CDR3 loop is CAWSDGTGGGYEQYF. DNA of the CDR3: TGTGCCTGGAGTGATGGGACAGGGGGTGGCTACGAGCAGTACTTC.

J is TRBJ2-3 and V is TRBV9; D possibly corresponds to TRBD2 (5 bases). Trimming took off 4 bases at V and 4 bases at J, with 10 bases between the two ends. Germline values: CDR1 SGDLS, CDR2 YYNGEE. The CDR3 loop spans 13 amino acids. CDR3 bases: TGTGCCAGCAGCCAAGTGCGGGCAGATACGCAGTATTTT. Translating it yields CASSQVRADTQYF.

This clone was observed once. V and J are TRBV6-5 and TRBJ2-7, with TRBD1 matching over 8 bases. The CDR3 has 15 amino acids. The germline V gene encodes CDR1 MNHEY and CDR2 SVGAGI. V lost 2 bases and J lost 3; bases outside the gene matches: 6. CDR3 residues: CASSYPGTGLYEQYF. The CDR3 bases are TGTGCCAGCAGTTACCCCGGGACAGGACTCTACGAGCAGTACTTC.

This sequence joins TRBV2 and TRBJ1-3; D not certain. Trimming took 6 bases from V and 4 from J, leaving 16 bases between them. The CDR3 runs to 15 residues. Germline CDR1 SNHLY, CDR2 FYNNEI. The CDR3 reads CASRGSWGRGNTIYF. Here the CDR3 DNA reads TGTGCCAGCAGAGGTAGTTGGGGTCGGGGAAACACCATATATTTT.

The chain recombines TRBV6-1 with TRBJ2-3; TRBD2 matches 13 bases. CDR3 length: 16 residues. Per germline, CDR1 MNHNS and CDR2 SASEGT. Trimming cost V 5 bases and J 4 bases; bases outside gene matches: 6. CDR3 DNA sequence: TGTGCCAGCAGTCAAGGACTAGCGGGGGATGCAGATACGCAGTATTTT. It specifies CASSQGLAGDADTQYF.

The V and J genes are TRBV4-1 and TRBJ1-2; D ambiguous. Germline loops: CDR1 MGHRA, CDR2 YSYEKL. Trimming removed 0 bases at V and 1 base at J, with 9 bases between. The CDR3 runs to 15 residues. CDR3 in amino acids: CASSQDHPGNYGYTF. The CDR3, as DNA: TGCGCCAGCAGCCAAGATCACCCGGGTAACTATGGCTACACCTTC.

In this sample, this clone turned up once. J is TRBJ1-1 and V is TRBV5-1; D remains unclear. Looked up from germline, CDR1 is SGHRS and CDR2 is YFSETQ. V was shortened by 2 bases and J by 1 base, with 6 bases between the two germline ends. The CDR3 has 13 amino acids. CDR3 in amino acids: CASSFRGNTEAFF. The CDR3, as DNA: TGCGCCAGCAGCTTTCGGGGGAACACTGAAGCTTTCTTT.

The genes are TRBV7-3 and TRBJ1-1, with a tentative D call TRBD1 (6 bases). The V gene's germline CDR1 is SGHTA and CDR2 FQGTGA. The CDR3 sequence is 15 residues long. Between the trimmed V and J ends, which lost 2 bases and 4 bases, there was a span of 14 bases. The CDR3 sequence: CASSLWPGGGTEAFF. In DNA, the CDR3 is TGTGCCAGCAGCTTATGGCCCGGGGGCGGCACTGAAGCTTTCTTT.

V gene TRBV7-2 combines with J gene TRBJ2-7; the D gene could be TRBD1 or TRBD2 (5 bases each). This CDR3 region has 14 residues. In germline, CDR1 is SGHTA, CDR2 FQGNSA. V lost 1 base, J lost 2 bases, and 9 bases lay in between. The CDR3 DNA reads TGTGCCAGCAGCTTAGGGGGACGGACCTACGAGCAGTACGTC. Protein product: CASSLGGRTYEQYV.

In DNA form, the CDR3 reads TGTGCCAGCTCATTGGACGCAATCCCTGGGGCCAACGTCCTGACTTTC. Residues: CASSLDAIPGANVLTF. The J gene is TRBJ2-6, the V gene TRBV18, with unresolved D. V was pared by 5 bases and J by 2 bases, with 13 bases between. The CDR3 is 16 amino acids. Germline CDR1 is KGHSH and CDR2 is LQKENI.

Concerning this clone: The sample holds other DNA sequences that translate to the same CDR3. J is TRBJ1-1 and V is TRBV19; unclear D gene. Trimming took 1 base from V and 1 from J, leaving 7 bases between them. Per the germline V gene, CDR1 is LNHDA and CDR2 is SQIVND (reference sequence). This CDR3 is 14 amino acids long. In DNA form, the CDR3 reads TGTGCCAGTAGTATAGGGCAGAAGAACACTGAAGCTTTCTTT. Its protein is CASSIGQKNTEAFF.

This chain uses TRBV30 with TRBJ2-3, with 7 positions matching TRBD2. CDR3 length: 15 residues. The germline V gene encodes CDR1 GTSNPN and CDR2 SVGIG (reference sequence). The V segment lost 4 bases and the J segment 5 bases; nucleotides outside the gene matches: 12. CDR3 bases: TGTGCCTGGATTCCTTTGCGGGAGTCCGGAGATACGCAGTATTTT. It codes for CAWIPLRESGDTQYF.

The J gene is TRBJ1-1, the V gene TRBV2; D unclear. Per germline, CDR1 SNHLY and CDR2 FYNNEI. The V end was cut by 3 bases, the J end by 1 base, with 6 bases between. The CDR3 is 13 residues long. This CDR3 reads CASSEDWNTEAFF. The CDR3 DNA reads as TGTGCCAGCAGTGAGGACTGGAACACTGAAGCTTTCTTT.

This chain's CDR3 is CSVTRDRNTIYF. CDR3 sequence (DNA): TGCAGCGTCACCAGAGACCGAAACACCATATATTTT. This chain links TRBV29-1 with TRBJ1-3; D remains ambiguous. With 6 bases removed from V and 5 bases from J, the gap between germline ends came to 11 bases. The CDR3 has 12 residues. Per the germline V gene, CDR1 is SQVTM and CDR2 is ANQGSEA.

This chain uses TRBV30 with TRBJ1-2; a possible D gene is TRBD1 (6 bases). The CDR3 is 14 residues long. V dropped 3 bases and J dropped 4 bases, with 15 bases sitting between them. Germline V CDR1 and CDR2: GTSNPN, SVGIG (reference sequence). As DNA, the CDR3 is TGTGCCTGGAGCGAAAGGGGGTCCTTCTATGGCTACACCTTC. Its translation is CAWSERGSFYGYTF.

CDR3 protein: CAISESWGTSTDTQYF. CDR3 DNA: TGTGCCATCAGTGAGTCCTGGGGGACTAGCACAGATACGCAGTATTTT. The rearrangement uses TRBV10-3 and TRBJ2-3; D is perhaps TRBD2 (6 bases). Trimming stripped 0 bases from V and 0 bases from J, with 10 bases between. Germline CDR1 ENHRY, CDR2 SYGVKD. This CDR3 has 16 residues.

This sequence joins TRBV14 and TRBJ1-2, with D perhaps matching TRBD1 (5 bases). Trimming shortened V by 2 bases and J by 7 bases, and 8 bases separated the two germline ends. Germline V gene data show CDR1 as SGHDN and CDR2 as FVKESK. CDR3 size: 12 residues. CDR3: CASSQQGRGYTF. The CDR3 DNA sequence: TGTGCCAGCAGCCAACAGGGCCGTGGCTACACCTTC.

The chain employs TRBV7-9 and TRBJ2-3, with TRBD1 matching over 7 bases. The J segment lost 2 bases and the V segment lost 1 base, leaving 6 bases of the junction unmatched. The CDR3 extends over 16 amino acids. Germline V gives CDR1 SEHNR, CDR2 FQNEAQ (reference sequence). CDR3 sequence reads: CASSLGGGRVTDTQYF. The CDR3 coding sequence is TGTGCCAGCAGCTTAGGAGGGGGCAGAGTCACAGATACGCAGTATTTT.

The rearrangement uses TRBV4-3 and TRBJ2-6; possible D gene TRBD2, 7 bases. The length of the CDR3 is 18 residues. Germline CDR1 is LGHNA and CDR2 is YSLEER. The ends were cut back, 0 bases at V and 4 bases at J, with 16 bases in the middle. The CDR3 nucleotides read TGCGCCAGCAGCCAAGATGCAGAGGGGGACTACGGGGCCAACGTCCTGACTTTC. This encodes CASSQDAEGDYGANVLTF.

This chain joins TRBV11-2 and TRBJ2-7, with D unclear. V dropped 2 bases and J dropped 3 bases, with 11 bases sitting between them. Per the germline V gene, CDR1 is SGHAT and CDR2 is FQNNGV. The CDR3 has 14 residues. The CDR3 DNA follows: TGTGCCAGCAGCTTATCGTTGAGGAACTACGAGCAGTACGTC. Amino acids: CASSLSLRNYEQYV.

The rearrangement links TRBV5-1 to TRBJ1-3; no clear D gene. V lost 1 base, J lost 4 bases, and 9 bases lay in between. The germline V gene has CDR1 SGHRS and CDR2 YFSETQ. The length of the CDR3 is 14 residues. Here the CDR3 reads CASSLSHIGNTIYF. The DNA for the CDR3 is TGCGCCAGCAGCTTGTCGCACATAGGAAACACCATATATTTT.